These T cell receptor beta chains were read from a single sample in a study of blood T cell repertoires in COVID-19. The method was immunoSEQ multiplex PCR; TCRdb's version includes in-frame clones alone and lacks a portion of them. The table has 200,000 to 300,000 clones, just under 85% seen once. Sequenced material: peripheral blood. The receptor source for this set is a man aged 50 to 60 with acute or convalescent COVID-19. Each CDR3 is given with its conserved first and last residue. Fields, in order: D gene, CDR3 length, J gene, V gene, clone size, CDR3 DNA, CDR3 protein. D genes are given only for firm matches. Rows give clone size only sometimes, using once, few, many, or a class for an expanded clone.

. 16 TRBJ1-6 TRBV5-1 . TGCGCCAGCAGCCTGGAAGGAGGGCTTGTTAATTCACCCCTCCACTTT CASSLEGGLVNSPLHF
TRBD2 15 TRBJ2-3 TRBV5-6 . TGTGCCAGCAGCTTATCTAGCGGGGGGGAAGATACGCAGTATTTT CASSLSSGGEDTQYF
. 13 TRBJ1-6 TRBV4-1 once TGCGCCAGCAGCCATTTGAGTAATTCACCCCTCCACTTT CASSHLSNSPLHF
. 15 TRBJ2-3 TRBV20-1 . TGCAGTGCTAGTATCGGGGGTTTCTTGGCAGATACGCAGTATTTT CSASIGGFLADTQYF
TRBD2 14 TRBJ2-7 TRBV6-5 . TGTGCCAGCAGCTCGGGACTAGCGGCCGGGGAGCAGTACTTC CASSSGLAAGEQYF
. 17 TRBJ1-1 TRBV13 . TGTGCCAGCAGCTTAGCGGTTGACAGCTTTGGTGGAACTGAAGCTTTCTTT CASSLAVDSFGGTEAFF
TRBD1 16 TRBJ1-2 TRBV14 few TGTGCCAGCAGCCAGTCGCTGGGGACAGTTAACTATGGCTACACCTTC CASSQSLGTVNYGYTF
. 16 TRBJ2-6 TRBV6-1 . TGTGCCAGCAGTGAAGGGTACAGCTCTGGGGCCAACGTCCTGACTTTC CASSEGYSSGANVLTF
TRBD2 15 TRBJ2-7 TRBV11-2 . TGTGCCAGCAGCTTGGAGCTAGCGGACACCTACGAGCAGTACTTC CASSLELADTYEQYF
. 12 TRBJ1-3 TRBV10-3 . TGTGCCATCCGCGGAGAGGGAAACACCATATATTTT CAIRGEGNTIYF
TRBD1 13 TRBJ2-7 TRBV10-3 few TGTGCCATCAGTGTCCAGGGGGCAAACGAGCAGTACTTC CAISVQGANEQYF
TRBD1 14 TRBJ1-6 TRBV6-4 . TGTGCCAGCAGCGGGACAGGGGGCTATTCACCCCTCCACTTT CASSGTGGYSPLHF
TRBD1 15 TRBJ2-4 TRBV5-6 once TGTGCCAGCAGCTTGGCAGGGACAGGGCAGAACATTCAGTACTTC CASSLAGTGQNIQYF
. 11 TRBJ1-2 TRBV6-2/TRBV6-3 . TGTGCCAGCAGCGTTTCCGGGGGCTACACCTTC CASSVSGGYTF
TRBD1 16 TRBJ1-2 TRBV7-8 . TGTGCCAGCAGCTTAGTTTCAGGGGGAAATAACTATGGCTACACCTTC CASSLVSGGNNYGYTF
TRBD2 17 TRBJ2-1 TRBV2 . TGTGCCAGCAGTGAGATGCGGGCTAGCGGATGGGTGAATGAGCAGTTCTTC CASSEMRASGWVNEQFF
TRBD2 14 TRBJ2-3 TRBV6-4 . TGTGCCAGCAGTGACCTAGCGGGCACAGATACGCAGTATTTT CASSDLAGTDTQYF
. 14 TRBJ2-7 TRBV4-2 . TGTGCCAGCAGCCAACCCCATTCAGATTACGAGCAGTACTTC CASSQPHSDYEQYF
. 14 TRBJ2-7 TRBV9 few TGTGCCAGCAGCGAACGACAAGGGGTCGACGAGCAGTACTTC CASSERQGVDEQYF
. 14 TRBJ2-7 TRBV3-1/TRBV3-2 . TGTGCCAGCAGTACACAGGGTTCAGGGTACGAGCAGTACTTC CASSTQGSGYEQYF
. 14 TRBJ2-1 TRBV19 . TGTGCCAGTAGTATCCAGTTAGGGGACAATGAGCAGTTCTTC CASSIQLGDNEQFF
TRBD2 14 TRBJ2-7 TRBV5-1 few TGCGCCAGCAGCTCTGGCGGGAGCTCCATCGAGCAGTACTTC CASSSGGSSIEQYF
. 16 TRBJ2-5 TRBV24-1 . TGTGCCACCAGTGATTCCACCCTTGGGGCTGGGGAGACCCAGTACTTC CATSDSTLGAGETQYF
TRBD2 14 TRBJ2-1 TRBV6-1 . TGTGCCGCCCTGGGGACTAGCGGGAGAAATGAGCAGTTCTTC CAALGTSGRNEQFF
TRBD1 15 TRBJ1-3 TRBV7-2 . TGTGCCAGCAGATTGACAGGGGCCTCTGGAAACACCATATATTTT CASRLTGASGNTIYF
TRBD1 17 TRBJ1-6 TRBV4-1 . TGCGCCAGCAGCCCCGGGACAGGGCTTGCCTTAACGTCACCCCTCCACTTT CASSPGTGLALTSPLHF
TRBD1 17 TRBJ2-2 TRBV18 few TGTGCCAGCTCACTCCCCGAGGGACAGGGGAACACCGGGGAGCTGTTTTTT CASSLPEGQGNTGELFF
. 14 TRBJ2-5 TRBV6-1 . TGTGCCAGCAGTACAGGGTCCGCCCCGGAGACCCAGTACTTC CASSTGSAPETQYF
TRBD2 20 TRBJ2-1 TRBV7-8 . TGTGCCAGCAGCTTAGCTCCGGGACTAGCGGGGGGGAGCTCCTACAATGAGCAGTTCTTC CASSLAPGLAGGSSYNEQFF
. 16 TRBJ1-2 TRBV27 . TGTGCCAGCAGTTCCTCCAAGACAGCATATAACTATGGCTACACCTTC CASSSSKTAYNYGYTF
TRBD1 16 TRBJ2-1 TRBV18 . TGTGCCAGCTCACCACCGGGACAGGGAATAGGCAATGAGCAGTTCTTC CASSPPGQGIGNEQFF
. 14 TRBJ1-6 TRBV19 . TGTGCCAGTAGTATTCGGACAGACCATTCACCCCTCCACTTT CASSIRTDHSPLHF
TRBD1 13 TRBJ2-3 TRBV6-4 . TGTGCCAGCAGTGACTCTGGGACAGGTCCGCGTCATTTT CASSDSGTGPRHF
. 13 TRBJ1-1 TRBV29-1 . TGCAGCGTTGAGGGGGACCGGGGGACTGAAGCTTTCTTT CSVEGDRGTEAFF
. 13 TRBJ2-7 TRBV19 . TGTGCCAGTAGTATAGGAGGACAGACCGAGCAGTACTTC CASSIGGQTEQYF
. 14 TRBJ2-2 TRBV6-1 . TGTGCCAGCAGTGAAGGACTGCTTGGCGGGGAGCTGTTTTTT CASSEGLLGGELFF
. 15 TRBJ2-1 TRBV10-1 . TGCGCCAGCAGTGAGTTTTTTAGGGGGTCGGGGGAGCAGTTCTTC CASSEFFRGSGEQFF
TRBD2 17 TRBJ2-3 TRBV6-2/TRBV6-3 . TGTGCCAGCAGTCAATGGGGTAGCGGGGTCAGCACAGATACGCAGTATTTT CASSQWGSGVSTDTQYF
. 14 TRBJ1-2 TRBV5-1 few TGCGCCAGCAGGCCCGTGGCAGGGAAGGGCGGCTACACCTTC CASRPVAGKGGYTF
TRBD1 14 TRBJ1-6 TRBV2 . TGTGCCAGCAAGAGACAGGGCTGGAATTCACCCCTCCACTTT CASKRQGWNSPLHF
. 11 TRBJ1-6 TRBV7-9 once TGTGCCAGCAGCCCAGGTGCACCCCTCCACTTT CASSPGAPLHF
. 16 TRBJ1-4 TRBV25-1 . TGTGCCAGCAGTGAATCGCGGGGTGCAACTAATGAAAAACTGTTTTTT CASSESRGATNEKLFF
. 14 TRBJ1-1 TRBV3-1/TRBV3-2 . TGTGCCAGCAGCCAAGAGGCAGGGTTAACTGAAGCTTTCTTT CASSQEAGLTEAFF
. 18 TRBJ1-5 TRBV28 . TGTGCCAGCAGCTCGAGGTTCGGGACACCCTGGGGCAATCAGCCCCAGCATTTT CASSSRFGTPWGNQPQHF